Sequencing of this T cell receptor (beta chain) was carried out in a study of blood T cell repertoires in COVID-19. Study context: Collection of acute and convalescent COVID-19 samples took place in the United States, Italy and Spain. Sample material is recorded as cDNA or gDNA derived from T cells, B-cell-depleted T cells, or PBMCs.

Method: immunoSEQ multiplex PCR; TCRdb's copy keeps in-frame clones and lacks some. The repertoire holds 300,000 or so clones, about 83% seen once, with 1% to 1.5% in the top ten. CDR3 length: 13 amino acids. Deletions cut 4 bases from V and 6 bases from J, with 10 bases between. Germline CDR1 reads MGHRA; CDR2 reads YSYEKL. This clone was counted a few times. This sequence originates from a woman aged 50 to 65 with acute or convalescent COVID-19. The chain carries TRBV4-1 and TRBJ1-5; D is unclear. Sequenced input: peripheral blood. The CDR3 spells CASSPYRSQPQHF. In nucleotides, the CDR3 is TGCGCCAGCAGCCCCTATCGTTCTCAGCCCCAGCATTTT.